Each of the 19 T cell receptor beta chains below was sequenced from the same sample in a study of regulatory T cells in long-lasting Graves disease. Time point in this sample: newly diagnosed GD, antithyroid drugs for less than 3 months. There was RNA extracted from PBMCs, and the TCR library was made from it. Relying on iRepertoire HTBI primers and Arm-PCR of CDR3 regions, the team built TCR beta libraries. TCRdb independently ran MiXCR on the multiplex PCR reads; one entry per CDR3 protein. The table includes hundreds of thousands of distinct CDR3 sequences, roughly 15% detected once. The same data also went into a second study, on T cells in Graves' hyperthyroidism and ophthalmopathy.

Sequences were derived from peripheral blood mononuclear cells (PBMCs), sampled at new diagnosis, from a patient treated with antithyroid drugs. Source of these receptors: a woman aged 25 to 39 with Graves disease.

This clonotype was picked up many times. The chain joins TRBV11-1 to TRBJ2-2; D might be TRBD1 (7 bases). Trimming pared 5 bases from V and 6 bases from J, leaving 10 bases between. Germline loops: CDR1 SGHAT, CDR2 FQDESV (reference sequence). The CDR3 is 13 amino acids. In nucleotides, the CDR3 is TGTGCCAGCAGCCGCGGGACAGCCGGGGAGCTGTTTTTT. Residues: CASSRGTAGELFF.

About this clonotype: A read error may explain this, as a much larger clone is one base away. The V call is TRBV7-9, the J call TRBJ2-3; a possible D gene is TRBD2 (6 bases). The length of the CDR3 is 17 residues. The germline CDR1 and CDR2 sequences are SEHNR and FQNEAQ (reference sequence). The CDR3 bases are TGTGCCAGCAACTTAGGTGGTGCCGGGACTAGCACAGATACGCAGTATTTT. Protein product: CASNLGGAGTSTDTQYF. The entire variable domain, with the rest obtained from reference TRBV7-9 and TRBJ2-3, is as follows: DTGVSQNPRHKITKRGQNVTFRCDPISEHNRLYWYRQTLGQGPEFLTYFQNEAQLEKSRLLSDRFSAERPKGSFSTLEIQRTEQGDSAMYLCASNLGGAGTSTDTQYFGPGTRLTVL.

This clonotype came up many times. The chain has TRBV6-4 and TRBJ1-2; D uncertain. The CDR3 covers 15 residues. V lost 3 bases and J lost 4, with 15 bases in between. CDR1 is MRHNA and CDR2 is SNTAGT in the germline V gene. The CDR3 is CASSETRSGRYGYTF. The CDR3 DNA reads TGTGCCAGCAGTGAAACTCGGTCAGGCCGCTATGGCTACACCTTC.

The rearrangement joins TRBV10-1 to TRBJ1-4, with D tentatively TRBD1 (6 bases). This CDR3 spans 15 amino acids. The germline V gene has CDR1 WNHNN and CDR2 SYGVQD (reference sequence). The V and J ends lost 7 bases and 7 bases respectively, with 19 bases between them. CDR3 loop: CASTVIFSDSEKLFF. The CDR3 DNA sequence: TGCGCCAGCACAGTTATTTTTTCGGACAGTGAAAAACTGTTTTTT.

This clonotype was counted at least ten times. V usage is TRBV7-9 and J usage is TRBJ1-1, with D possibly matching TRBD1 (6 bases). V lost 4 bases to trimming and J lost 4 bases, with 19 bases between them. The CDR3 is 16 residues long. The germline V gene has CDR1 SEHNR and CDR2 FQNEAQ (reference sequence). The CDR3 loop is CASSSSSTGMGTEAFF. The CDR3 DNA reads TGTGCCAGCAGCTCTTCCTCGACAGGAATGGGCACTGAAGCTTTCTTT. The variable domain in full, completed from reference TRBV7-9 and TRBJ1-1, reads DTGVSQNPRHKITKRGQNVTFRCDPISEHNRLYWYRQTLGQGPEFLTYFQNEAQLEKSRLLSDRFSAERPKGSFSTLEIQRTEQGDSAMYLCASSSSSTGMGTEAFFGQGTRLTVV.

In its sample, this clonotype was seen many times. This sequence joins TRBV28 and TRBJ1-5; D is uncertain. V lost 4 bases, J lost 10 bases, and 8 bases lay in between. This CDR3 spans 11 amino acids. Germline CDR1 and CDR2: MDHEN and SYDVKM. DNA for the CDR3: TGTGCCAGCAGTTATGAGGGACCCCAGCATTTT. Translating gives CASSYEGPQHF.

In its sample, this clonotype was seen many times. The V gene is TRBV28, the J gene TRBJ2-2; 8 bases are shared with TRBD2. The germline gives CDR1 MDHEN, CDR2 SYDVKM. The CDR3 is made up of 16 amino acids. The V segment lost 3 bases and the J segment 5 bases; nucleotides outside the gene matches: 8. The CDR3, as DNA: TGTGCCAGCAGTTTTGTACCAGCGGGAGATACCGGGGAGCTGTTTTTT. Amino acid sequence: CASSFVPAGDTGELFF.

The V and J genes are TRBV19 and TRBJ2-5; D is uncertain. The CDR3 spans 11 residues. Germline CDR1 and CDR2: LNHDA and SQIVND (reference sequence). Trimming took off 6 bases at V and 8 bases at J, with 10 bases between the two ends. Written as DNA, the CDR3 is TGTGCCAGTAGCACAGTTGATACCCAGTACTTC. This gives the protein CASSTVDTQYF. The full variable domain, its missing parts supplied by reference TRBV19 and TRBJ2-5, is DGGITQSPKYLFRKEGQNVTLSCEQNLNHDAMYWYRQDPGQGLRLIYYSQIVNDFQKGDIAEGYSVSREKKESFPLTVTSAQKNPTAFYLCASSTVDTQYFGPGTRLLVL.

This clonotype has at least ten counts. The chain carries TRBV27 and TRBJ1-2; 8 bases are shared with TRBD1. Germline V CDR1 and CDR2: MNHEY, SMNVEV (reference sequence). V shed 3 bases, J shed 4 bases, and the junction held 13 bases outside the gene matches. CDR3 size: 17 residues. The CDR3 sequence: CASSFVGVGGQAYGYTF. The DNA of the CDR3 is TGTGCCAGCAGTTTTGTCGGAGTTGGGGGACAGGCCTATGGCTACACCTTC.

There are many counts of this clonotype. The CDR3 DNA is TGTGCCAGCAGTTACTTGGGGGGTGACGGCTACACCTTC. It specifies CASSYLGGDGYTF. The chain uses TRBV6-5 and TRBJ1-2; D is perhaps TRBD1 (5 bases). V lost 1 base, J lost 8 bases, and 11 bases lay in between. CDR3 length: 13 residues. Germline assignment: CDR1 MNHEY and CDR2 SVGAGI.

Many counts were recorded for this clonotype. The chain carries TRBV28 and TRBJ1-1, with 7 bases fitting TRBD1. Germline V CDR1 and CDR2: MDHEN, SYDVKM. V dropped 6 bases and J dropped 7; count of bases not matched to a gene: 5. This CDR3 spans 12 amino acids. CDR3 loop: CASSLTGVEAFF. In DNA form, the CDR3 reads TGTGCCAGCAGCCTTACAGGGGTTGAAGCTTTCTTT.

Comment on this clonotype: A much more abundant neighbour one base away suggests this may be a read error. The chain joins TRBV2 to TRBJ1-3; D may be TRBD1 (5 bases). Between the trimmed V and J ends, which lost 3 bases and 2 bases, there was a span of 14 bases. The length of the CDR3 is 16 residues. The germline V gene has CDR1 SNHLY and CDR2 FYNNEI. The CDR3 loop reads CASSDRSRATGNTIYF. In nucleotides, the CDR3 is TGTGCCAGCAGTGACCGGAGCAGGGCCACTGGAAACACCATATATTTT.

This clonotype has a handful of counts. V usage is TRBV28 and J usage is TRBJ2-7; D may be TRBD2 (6 bases). The germline CDR1 and CDR2 sequences are MDHEN and SYDVKM. The CDR3 contains 14 residues. Trimming removed 3 bases at V and 2 bases at J, with 11 bases between. The CDR3 DNA is TGTGCCAGCAGTTTGGAGGGGCGCCCCTACGAGCAGTACTTC. Its translation is CASSLEGRPYEQYF. Variable domain in full (rest from reference TRBV28 and TRBJ2-7): DVKVTQSSRYLVKRTGEKVFLECVQDMDHENMFWYRQDPGLGLRLIYFSYDVKMKEKGDIPEGYSVSREKKERFSLILESASTNQTSMYLCASSLEGRPYEQYFGPGTRLTVT.

In this sample, this clonotype turned up many times. J is TRBJ2-7 and V is TRBV7-8; 7 positions agree with TRBD1. The length of the CDR3 is 11 residues. J was trimmed by 6 bases and V by 8 bases; bases with no gene match: 4. Germline CDR1 and CDR2: SGHVS and FQNEAQ. DNA for the CDR3: TGTGCCAGCCGACAGGGTCTCGAGCAGTACTTC. Translating it yields CASRQGLEQYF. The variable domain in full, completed from reference TRBV7-8 and TRBJ2-7, reads GAGVSQSPRYKVAKRGQDVALRCDPISGHVSLFWYQQALGQGPEFLTYFQNEAQLDKSGLPSDRFFAERPEGSVSTLKIQRTQQEDSAVYLCASRQGLEQYFGPGTRLTVT.

This clonotype was counted many times. The V gene is TRBV7-9, the J gene TRBJ1-2; D may be TRBD1 (6 bases). CDR3 length equals 15 residues. Between the trimmed V and J ends, which lost 5 bases and 4 bases, there was a span of 17 bases. Germline values: CDR1 SEHNR, CDR2 FQNEAQ (reference sequence). CDR3 in amino acids: CASSPPLRGAYGYTF. The CDR3 DNA reads as TGTGCCAGCAGCCCCCCGCTGAGGGGGGCCTATGGCTACACCTTC.

This clonotype has just a few counts. The chain joins TRBV7-6 to TRBJ2-7; 8 nucleotides line up with TRBD1. J was trimmed by 5 bases and V by 4 bases; bases with no gene match: 13. The length of the CDR3 is 16 residues. The germline V gene encodes CDR1 SGHVS and CDR2 FNYEAQ. CDR3 protein: CASSSQPGQEPHEQYF. CDR3 bases: TGTGCCAGCAGCTCACAGCCGGGACAGGAACCGCACGAGCAGTACTTC.

This clonotype occurred many times. The V and J genes are TRBV28 and TRBJ1-5; D not certain. Trimming removed 7 bases from V and 5 bases from J, with 18 bases in between. Germline V CDR1 and CDR2: MDHEN, SYDVKM. There are 15 residues in the CDR3. The CDR3 spells CASMTGVFLYQPQHF. CDR3 nucleotide sequence: TGTGCCAGCATGACGGGCGTATTTCTGTATCAGCCCCAGCATTTT.

This clonotype has just a few counts. This chain links TRBV6-5 with TRBJ1-3; 7 positions agree with TRBD1. The J segment lost 2 bases and the V segment lost 3 bases, leaving 4 bases of the junction unmatched. Germline V gives CDR1 MNHEY, CDR2 SVGAGI. The CDR3 sequence is 15 residues long. CDR3 bases: TGTGCCAGCAGTTATACAGGGGTAGCTGGAAACACCATATATTTT. It yields the protein CASSYTGVAGNTIYF.

V is TRBV4-1 and J is TRBJ2-1; D is ambiguous. V lost 4 bases and J 2 bases, leaving 12 bases between the germline ends. This CDR3 has 15 residues. The germline CDR1 and CDR2 sequences are MGHRA and YSYEKL. CDR3 loop: CASSPEDIAYNEQFF. CDR3 nucleotide sequence: TGCGCCAGCAGCCCTGAGGATATCGCCTACAATGAGCAGTTCTTC.